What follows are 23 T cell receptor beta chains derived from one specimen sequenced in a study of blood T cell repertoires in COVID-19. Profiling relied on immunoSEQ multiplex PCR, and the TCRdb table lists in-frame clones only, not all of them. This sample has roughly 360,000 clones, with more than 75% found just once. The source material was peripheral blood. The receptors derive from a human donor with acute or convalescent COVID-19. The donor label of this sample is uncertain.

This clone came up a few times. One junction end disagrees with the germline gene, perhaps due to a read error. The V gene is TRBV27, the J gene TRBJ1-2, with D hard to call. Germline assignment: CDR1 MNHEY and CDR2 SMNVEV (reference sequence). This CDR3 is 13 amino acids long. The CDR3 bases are TGTGCCAGCAGGGCACGGACTAATTATGGCTACACCTTC. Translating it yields CASRARTNYGYTF.

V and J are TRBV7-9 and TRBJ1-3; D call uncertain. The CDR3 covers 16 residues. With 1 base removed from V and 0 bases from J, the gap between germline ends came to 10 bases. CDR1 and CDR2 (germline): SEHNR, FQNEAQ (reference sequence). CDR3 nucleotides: TGTGCCAGCAGCTTAGAGCAGGACTACTCTGGAAACACCATATATTTT. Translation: CASSLEQDYSGNTIYF. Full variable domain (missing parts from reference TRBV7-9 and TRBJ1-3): DTGVSQNPRHKITKRGQNVTFRCDPISEHNRLYWYRQTLGQGPEFLTYFQNEAQLEKSRLLSDRFSAERPKGSFSTLEIQRTEQGDSAMYLCASSLEQDYSGNTIYFGEGSWLTVV.

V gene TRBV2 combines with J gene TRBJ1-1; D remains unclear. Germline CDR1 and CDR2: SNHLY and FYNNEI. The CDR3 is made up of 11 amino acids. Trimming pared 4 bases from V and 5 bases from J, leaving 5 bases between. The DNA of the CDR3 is TGTGCCAGCAGTGGGCATACTGAAGCTTTCTTT. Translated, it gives CASSGHTEAFF.

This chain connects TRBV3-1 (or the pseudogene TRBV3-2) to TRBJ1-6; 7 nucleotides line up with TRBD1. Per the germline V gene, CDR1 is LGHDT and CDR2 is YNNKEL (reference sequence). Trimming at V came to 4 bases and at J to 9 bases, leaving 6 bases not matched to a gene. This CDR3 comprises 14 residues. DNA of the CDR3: TGTGCCAGCAGCCCACAGGGGTATGGTTCACCCCTCCACTTT. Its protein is CASSPQGYGSPLHF.

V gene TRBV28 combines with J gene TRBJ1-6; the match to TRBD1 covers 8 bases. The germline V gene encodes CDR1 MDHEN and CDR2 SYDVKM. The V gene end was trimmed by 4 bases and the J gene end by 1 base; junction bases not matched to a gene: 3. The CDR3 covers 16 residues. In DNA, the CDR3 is TGTGCCAGCAGTTCAGGGGGCGCGTCCTATAATTCACCCCTCCACTTT. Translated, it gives CASSSGGASYNSPLHF.

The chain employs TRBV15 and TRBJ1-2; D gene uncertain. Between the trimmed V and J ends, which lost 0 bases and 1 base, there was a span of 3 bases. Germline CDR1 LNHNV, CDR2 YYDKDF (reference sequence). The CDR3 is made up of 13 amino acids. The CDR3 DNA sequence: TGTGCCACCAGCAGAGATCGTAACTATGGCTACACCTTC. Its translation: CATSRDRNYGYTF.

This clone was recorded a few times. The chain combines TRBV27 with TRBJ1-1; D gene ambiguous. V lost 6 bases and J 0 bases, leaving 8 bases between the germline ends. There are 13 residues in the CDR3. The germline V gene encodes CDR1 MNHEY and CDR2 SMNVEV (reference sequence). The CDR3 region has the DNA TGTGCCAGCAGCGTACGAGTGAACACTGAAGCTTTCTTT. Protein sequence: CASSVRVNTEAFF.

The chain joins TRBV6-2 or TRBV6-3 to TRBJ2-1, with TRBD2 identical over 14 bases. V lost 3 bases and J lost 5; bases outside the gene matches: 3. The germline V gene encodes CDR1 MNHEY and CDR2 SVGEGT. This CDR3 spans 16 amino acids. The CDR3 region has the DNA TGTGCCAGCAGTTATGGGGGACTAGCGGGAGACAATGAGCAGTTCTTC. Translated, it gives CASSYGGLAGDNEQFF.

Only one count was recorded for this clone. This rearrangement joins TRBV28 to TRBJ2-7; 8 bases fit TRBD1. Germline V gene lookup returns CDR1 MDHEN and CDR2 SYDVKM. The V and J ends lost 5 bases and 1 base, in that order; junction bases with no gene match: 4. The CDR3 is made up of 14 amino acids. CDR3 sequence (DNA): TGTGCCAGCAGTGAAACAGGGGGATCCTACGAGCAGTACTTC. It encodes CASSETGGSYEQYF.

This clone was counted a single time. This CDR3 is CASSEDRGLQETQYF. The CDR3 DNA reads as TGTGCCAGCAGCGAGGACAGGGGGCTACAAGAGACCCAGTACTTC. The rearrangement uses TRBV27 and TRBJ2-5; 11 nucleotides match TRBD1. Germline loops: CDR1 MNHEY, CDR2 SMNVEV (reference sequence). The CDR3 consists of 15 residues. J was trimmed by 2 bases and V by 6 bases; bases with no gene match: 5.

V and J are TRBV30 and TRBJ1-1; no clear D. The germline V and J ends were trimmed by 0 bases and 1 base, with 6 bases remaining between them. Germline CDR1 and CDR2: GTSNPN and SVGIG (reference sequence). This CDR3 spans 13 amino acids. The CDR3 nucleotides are TGTGCCTGGAGTGTAGCAGGGAACACTGAAGCTTTCTTT. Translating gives CAWSVAGNTEAFF.

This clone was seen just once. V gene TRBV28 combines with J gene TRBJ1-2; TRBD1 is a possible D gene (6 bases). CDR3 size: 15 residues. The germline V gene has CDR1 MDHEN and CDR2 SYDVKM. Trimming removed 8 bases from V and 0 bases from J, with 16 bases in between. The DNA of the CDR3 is TGTGCCAGCGGCAAAACAGGGATCCCTAACTATGGCTACACCTTC. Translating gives CASGKTGIPNYGYTF.

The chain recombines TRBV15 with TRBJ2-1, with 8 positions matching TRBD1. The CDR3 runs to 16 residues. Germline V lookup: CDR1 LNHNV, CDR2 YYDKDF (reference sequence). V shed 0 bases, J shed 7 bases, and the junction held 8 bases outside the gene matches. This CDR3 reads CATSRDWGRGLNEQFF. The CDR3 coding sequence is TGTGCCACCAGCAGAGATTGGGGCAGGGGGCTTAATGAGCAGTTCTTC.

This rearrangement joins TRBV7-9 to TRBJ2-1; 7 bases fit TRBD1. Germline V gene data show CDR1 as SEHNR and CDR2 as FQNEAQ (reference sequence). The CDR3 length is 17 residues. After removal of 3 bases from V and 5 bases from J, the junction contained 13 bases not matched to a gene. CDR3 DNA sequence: TGTGCCAGCAGCTTGCCCAACATGAGGGGGCCCCACAATGAGCAGTTCTTC. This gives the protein CASSLPNMRGPHNEQFF.

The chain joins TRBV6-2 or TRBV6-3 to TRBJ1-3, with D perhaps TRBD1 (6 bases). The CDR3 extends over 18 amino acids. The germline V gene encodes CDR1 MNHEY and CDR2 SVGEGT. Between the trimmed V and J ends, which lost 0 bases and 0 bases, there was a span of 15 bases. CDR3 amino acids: CASSYSTQGKYSGNTIYF. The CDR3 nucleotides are TGTGCCAGCAGTTACTCGACGCAGGGGAAATACTCTGGAAACACCATATATTTT.

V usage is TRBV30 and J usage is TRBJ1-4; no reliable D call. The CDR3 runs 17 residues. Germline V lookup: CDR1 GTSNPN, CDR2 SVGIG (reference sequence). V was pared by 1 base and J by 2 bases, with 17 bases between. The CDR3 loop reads CAWSDSRRDKTNEKLFF. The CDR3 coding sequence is TGTGCCTGGAGTGACAGCCGGCGTGACAAGACTAATGAAAAACTGTTTTTT.

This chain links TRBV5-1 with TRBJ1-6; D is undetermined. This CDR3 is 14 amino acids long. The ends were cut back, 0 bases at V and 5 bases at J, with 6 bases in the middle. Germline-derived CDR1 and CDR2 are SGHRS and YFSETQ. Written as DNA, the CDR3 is TGCGCCAGCAGCTTGGAGCTCCATAATTCACCCCTCCACTTT. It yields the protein CASSLELHNSPLHF.

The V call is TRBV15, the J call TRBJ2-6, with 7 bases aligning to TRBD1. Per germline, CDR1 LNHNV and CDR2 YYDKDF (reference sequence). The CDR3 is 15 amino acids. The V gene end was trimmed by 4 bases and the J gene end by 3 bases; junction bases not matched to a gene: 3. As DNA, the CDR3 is TGTGCCACCAGCACTGACAGGGATGGGGCCAACGTCCTGACTTTC. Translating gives CATSTDRDGANVLTF.

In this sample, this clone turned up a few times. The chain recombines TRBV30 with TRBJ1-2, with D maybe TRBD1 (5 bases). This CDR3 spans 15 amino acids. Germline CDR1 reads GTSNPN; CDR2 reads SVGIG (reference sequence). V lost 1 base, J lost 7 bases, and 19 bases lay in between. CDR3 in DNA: TGTGCCTGGAGTGGTTCATGGAGGGGCTGGTCTGGCTACACCTTC. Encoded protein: CAWSGSWRGWSGYTF.

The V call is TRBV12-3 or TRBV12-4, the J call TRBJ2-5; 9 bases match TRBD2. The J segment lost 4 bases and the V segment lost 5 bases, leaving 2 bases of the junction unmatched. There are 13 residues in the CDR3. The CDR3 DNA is TGTGCCAGCAGTCCGACTAGCGGAGAGACCCAGTACTTC. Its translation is CASSPTSGETQYF.

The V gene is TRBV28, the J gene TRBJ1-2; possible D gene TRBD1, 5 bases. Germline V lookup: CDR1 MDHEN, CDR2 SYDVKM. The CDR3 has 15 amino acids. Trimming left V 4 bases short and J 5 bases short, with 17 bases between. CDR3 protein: CASSSRGDLSYGYTF. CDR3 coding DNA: TGTGCCAGCAGTTCCCGGGGGGATTTAAGTTATGGCTACACCTTC.

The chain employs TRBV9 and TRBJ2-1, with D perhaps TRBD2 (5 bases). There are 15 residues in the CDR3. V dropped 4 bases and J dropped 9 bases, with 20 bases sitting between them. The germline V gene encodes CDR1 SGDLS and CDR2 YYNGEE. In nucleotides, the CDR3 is TGTGCCAGCAGCCTCCGGACTTCCTCGAGGGCTGAGCAGTTCTTC. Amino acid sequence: CASSLRTSSRAEQFF.

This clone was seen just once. Here the CDR3 DNA reads TGTGCCAGCGGACAATCTATCCCCCCTTACAATGAGCAGTTCTTC. Amino acids: CASGQSIPPYNEQFF. The J gene is TRBJ2-1, the V gene TRBV6-6, with D tentatively TRBD1 (5 bases). V lost 8 bases and J 4 bases, leaving 18 bases between the germline ends. Germline assignment: CDR1 MNHNY and CDR2 SVGAGI (reference sequence). The CDR3 is made up of 15 amino acids.